This TCR beta chain is drawn from a study of Graves' ophthalmopathy and Graves' hyperthyroidism. Concerning this clonotype: What it binds is unknown.

If patients had other autoimmune diseases, uncontrolled infections, pregnancy or lactation, they were excluded. Orbital computed tomography, thyroid ultrasound, TRAb, serum thyroxine and clinical symptoms formed the basis of diagnosis. Amplification of TCR beta CDR3 regions used RNA transcripts. An initial RT-PCR round employing HTBI primers preceded a second-round multiplex PCR. TCRdb itself ran the multiplex PCR reads through MiXCR, one entry per CDR3 protein. Here the sample spans 580,000 or so distinct CDR3 sequences, under 45% being singletons. The CDR3 covers 16 residues. Trimming cost V 6 bases and J 10 bases; bases outside gene matches: 10. Germline values: CDR1 SGHTA, CDR2 FQGNSA. Findings and caveats of the study: Cross-validated, the 13-signature model showed 87.88%/81.08% sensitivity/specificity, and 80%/75% in the test set. Blood was where most expanded thyroid clonotypes above 0.001 frequency also turned up.

This receptor was identified in an adult man with Graves' hyperthyroidism. The chain links TRBV7-2 to TRBJ1-6; 12 bases align to TRBD1. Sequenced sample: peripheral blood or thyroid tissue (not recorded which). CDR3 sequence reads: CASRPGQGALRSPLHF. DNA of the CDR3: TGTGCCAGCAGACCGGGACAGGGGGCTCTACGATCACCCCTCCACTTT.